One and the same sample provided the 8 T cell receptor beta chains below, sequenced in a study of blood T cell repertoires in COVID-19. TCRdb keeps only in-frame clones here, not all; method: immunoSEQ multiplex PCR. Here the sample spans 200,000 to 250,000 clones, around 84% being singletons. The source material was peripheral blood. Every receptor here comes from a man aged 45-60 years with COVID-19, enrolled during active disease.

Written as DNA, the CDR3 is TGTGCCAGCAGGTGGGACATGACCTCAGAGACCCAGTACTTC. Its protein product is CASRWDMTSETQYF. This chain links TRBV11-2 with TRBJ2-5; D might be TRBD1 (6 bases). The CDR3 runs to 14 residues. Per the germline V gene, CDR1 is SGHAT and CDR2 is FQNNGV. V was clipped by 6 bases and J by 4 bases, with 15 bases between them.

The chain uses TRBV4-3 and TRBJ1-2; TRBD1 agrees at 11 bases. Per the germline V gene, CDR1 is LGHNA and CDR2 is YSLEER. The CDR3 length is 13 residues. V dropped 3 bases and J dropped 6; count of bases not matched to a gene: 0. CDR3 residues: CASSQDRGHGYTF. CDR3 in DNA: TGCGCCAGCAGCCAGGACAGGGGGCATGGCTACACCTTC.

The J gene is TRBJ2-2, the V gene TRBV7-2, with 16 bases lining up with TRBD2. CDR3 length equals 14 residues. In germline, CDR1 is SGHTA, CDR2 FQGNSA. V lost 4 bases to trimming and J lost 13 bases; unmatched junction nucleotides: 3. The CDR3 sequence: CASSSGLAGGWLFF. The CDR3 DNA is TGTGCCAGCAGCTCGGGACTAGCGGGAGGGTGGCTGTTTTTT.

The chain is built from TRBV4-2 and TRBJ2-2, with 7 bases aligning to TRBD1. There are 17 residues in the CDR3. Germline V gene lookup returns CDR1 LGHNA and CDR2 YNFKEQ. V trimming: 0 bases; J trimming: 2 bases; junction bases outside the gene matches: 6. DNA of the CDR3: TGTGCCAGCAGCCAAGATACCGGGACAGCCAACACCGGGGAGCTGTTTTTT. It specifies CASSQDTGTANTGELFF.

The chain carries TRBV5-4 and TRBJ1-5; perhaps TRBD1 as D (6 bases). V dropped 7 bases and J dropped 2 bases, with 13 bases sitting between them. Germline V CDR1 and CDR2: SGHNT, YYREEE (reference sequence). The CDR3 is made up of 14 amino acids. The DNA of the CDR3 is TGTGCCAGCTCGCAACAGGGCGGCAATCAGCCCCAGCATTTT. Its protein is CASSQQGGNQPQHF.

The CDR3 DNA reads as TGCAGCGTTGGCCGGTTACTAGCGGATGAGCAGTTCTTC. Translated: CSVGRLLADEQFF. The genes are TRBV29-1 and TRBJ2-1, with 8 nucleotides matching TRBD2. J gave up 8 bases and V 4 bases, and 7 bases lay outside the gene matches. The CDR3 is 13 residues long. Germline CDR1 SQVTM, CDR2 ANQGSEA.

This chain links TRBV3-1 (or the pseudogene TRBV3-2) with TRBJ1-2; 9 bases agree with TRBD1. CDR1 is LGHDT and CDR2 is YNNKEL in the germline V gene (reference sequence). After removal of 5 bases from V and 6 bases from J, the junction contained 10 bases not matched to a gene. This CDR3 is 15 amino acids long. CDR3 coding DNA: TGTGCCAGCAGCTACACCGCCGGGACAGGGCATGGCTACACCTTC. Translating gives CASSYTAGTGHGYTF.

The rearrangement joins TRBV5-5 to TRBJ2-5; a weak D match, TRBD2 (5 bases). V was cut by 4 bases and J by 5 bases, with 9 bases left in between. Germline V gene sequence: CDR1 SGHKS, CDR2 YYEKEE (reference sequence). CDR3 length equals 12 residues. CDR3 region: CASSRDGETQYF. CDR3 sequence (DNA): TGTGCCAGCAGCCGGGATGGGGAGACCCAGTACTTC.